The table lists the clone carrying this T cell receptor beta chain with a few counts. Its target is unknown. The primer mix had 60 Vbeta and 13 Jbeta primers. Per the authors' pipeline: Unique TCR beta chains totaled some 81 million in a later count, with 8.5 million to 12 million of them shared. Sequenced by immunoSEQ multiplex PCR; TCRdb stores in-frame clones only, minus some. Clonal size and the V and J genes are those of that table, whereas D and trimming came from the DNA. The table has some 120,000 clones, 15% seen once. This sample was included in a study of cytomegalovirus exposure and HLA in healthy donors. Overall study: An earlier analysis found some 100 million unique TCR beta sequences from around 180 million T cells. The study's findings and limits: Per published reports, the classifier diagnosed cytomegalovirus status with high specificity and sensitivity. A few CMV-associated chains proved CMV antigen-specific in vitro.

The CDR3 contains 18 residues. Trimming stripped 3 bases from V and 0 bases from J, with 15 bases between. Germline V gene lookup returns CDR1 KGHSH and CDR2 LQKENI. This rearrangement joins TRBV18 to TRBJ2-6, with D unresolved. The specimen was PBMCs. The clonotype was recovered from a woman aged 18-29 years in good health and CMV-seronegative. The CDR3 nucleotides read TGTGCCAGCTCACCGCAGCCGGGTTTGGCCTCTGGGGCCAACGTCCTGACTTTC. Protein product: CASSPQPGLASGANVLTF.